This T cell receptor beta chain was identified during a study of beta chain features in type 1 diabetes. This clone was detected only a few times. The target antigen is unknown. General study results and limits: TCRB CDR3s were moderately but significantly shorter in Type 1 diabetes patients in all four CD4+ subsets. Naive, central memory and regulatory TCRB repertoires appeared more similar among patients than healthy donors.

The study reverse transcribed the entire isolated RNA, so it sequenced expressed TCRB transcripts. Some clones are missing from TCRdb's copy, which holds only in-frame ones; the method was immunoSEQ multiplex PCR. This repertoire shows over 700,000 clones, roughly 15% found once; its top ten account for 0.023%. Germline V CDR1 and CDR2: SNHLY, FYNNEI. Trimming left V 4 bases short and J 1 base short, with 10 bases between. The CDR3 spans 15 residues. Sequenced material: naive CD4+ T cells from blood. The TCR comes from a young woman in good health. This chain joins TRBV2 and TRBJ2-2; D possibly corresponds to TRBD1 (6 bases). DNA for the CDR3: TGTGCCAGCAGTGCCGGGACACTGAACACCGGGGAGCTGTTTTTT. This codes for CASSAGTLNTGELFF. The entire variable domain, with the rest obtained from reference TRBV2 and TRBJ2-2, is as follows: EPEVTQTPSHQVTQMGQEVILRCVPISNHLYFYWYRQILGQKVEFLVSFYNNEISEKSEIFDDQFSVERPDGSNFTLKIRSTKLEDSAMYFCASSAGTLNTGELFFGEGSRLTVL.